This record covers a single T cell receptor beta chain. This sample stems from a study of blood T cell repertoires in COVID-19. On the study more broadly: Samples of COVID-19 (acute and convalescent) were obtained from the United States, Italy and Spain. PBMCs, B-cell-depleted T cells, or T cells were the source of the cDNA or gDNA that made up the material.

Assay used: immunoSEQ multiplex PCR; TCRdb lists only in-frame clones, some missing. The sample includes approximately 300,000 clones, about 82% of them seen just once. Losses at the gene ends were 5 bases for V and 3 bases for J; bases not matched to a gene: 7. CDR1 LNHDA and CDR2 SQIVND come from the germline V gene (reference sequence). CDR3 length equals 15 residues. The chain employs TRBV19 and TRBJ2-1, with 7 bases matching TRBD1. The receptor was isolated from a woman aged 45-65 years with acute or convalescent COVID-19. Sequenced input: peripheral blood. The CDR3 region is CASSVTRDSYNEQFF. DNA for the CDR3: TGTGCCAGTAGTGTAACCCGGGACAGCTACAATGAGCAGTTCTTC.